The 27 T cell receptor beta chains listed next were all sequenced from one sample in a study of T cell responses to AZD1222 COVID-19 vaccine. Data came from immunoSEQ multiplex PCR; TCRdb stores just in-frame clones and leaves some out. The profile shows roughly 150,000 clones, approximately 92% of them singletons. Sequenced material: peripheral blood, taken on day 0 of AZD1222 vaccination. The receptors stem from an adult in good health.

This rearrangement joins TRBV27 to TRBJ2-1, with D perhaps TRBD2 (6 bases). With 0 bases removed from V and 4 bases from J, the gap between germline ends came to 7 bases. The CDR3 extends over 14 amino acids. Germline CDR1 and CDR2: MNHEY and SMNVEV (reference sequence). The CDR3 nucleotides are TGTGCCAGCAGTTTATCTGGGGGGTACAATGAGCAGTTCTTC. This encodes CASSLSGGYNEQFF.

The chain is built from TRBV6-2 or TRBV6-3 and TRBJ2-2; 8 bases align to TRBD2. Trimming at V came to 5 bases and at J to 7 bases, leaving 9 bases not matched to a gene. The germline gives CDR1 MNHEY, CDR2 SVGEGT. This CDR3 has 15 residues. For the CDR3, the DNA is TGTGCCAGCAGTCTACAAACTAGCGGCCACGGGGAGCTGTTTTTT. Amino acids: CASSLQTSGHGELFF.

Concerning this clone itself: Other DNA sequences within the sample encode an identical CDR3. This chain joins TRBV18 and TRBJ1-6; D unclear. Trimming removed 2 bases from V and 7 bases from J, with 9 bases in between. Germline lookup yields CDR1 KGHSH and CDR2 LQKENI. The CDR3 loop spans 14 amino acids. The CDR3, as DNA: TGTGCCAGCTCACCAGCGGGTAGGAATTCACCCCTCCACTTT. Its translation: CASSPAGRNSPLHF.

V and J are TRBV6-1 and TRBJ1-1; weak D call: TRBD1 (6 bases). Germline V lookup: CDR1 MNHNS, CDR2 SASEGT. The CDR3 consists of 14 residues. The ends were cut back, 2 bases at V and 5 bases at J, with 12 bases in the middle. The CDR3 sequence: CASSELGGGTEAFF. DNA of the CDR3: TGTGCCAGCAGTGAATTAGGGGGGGGGACTGAAGCTTTCTTT.

The chain is built from TRBV7-9 and TRBJ1-1; maybe TRBD1 (5 bases). The CDR3 contains 15 residues. Germline V CDR1 and CDR2: SEHNR, FQNEAQ (reference sequence). Trimming left V 1 base short and J 3 bases short, with 12 bases between. Here the CDR3 reads CASSLGWGTDTEAFF. For the CDR3, the DNA is TGTGCCAGCAGCTTAGGTTGGGGCACGGACACTGAAGCTTTCTTT.

This clone was seen just once. The V and J genes are TRBV3-1 (or the pseudogene TRBV3-2) and TRBJ2-1, with 16 bases identical to TRBD2. Germline loops: CDR1 LGHDT, CDR2 YNNKEL (reference sequence). V dropped 0 bases and J dropped 0; count of bases not matched to a gene: 14. CDR3 size: 23 residues. For the CDR3, the DNA is TGTGCCAGCAGCCAAGATCGGGGGACTAGCGGGAGGGCCGATTCAAGCTCCTACAATGAGCAGTTCTTC. Protein product: CASSQDRGTSGRADSSSYNEQFF.

V gene TRBV5-4 combines with J gene TRBJ1-1, with D unclear. The CDR3 is made up of 11 amino acids. Trimming pared 2 bases from V and 6 bases from J, leaving 5 bases between. CDR1 SGHNT and CDR2 YYREEE come from the germline V gene (reference sequence). CDR3 nucleotides: TGTGCCAGCAGCTTCGGCCCTGAAGCTTTCTTT. Translating gives CASSFGPEAFF.

This clone was counted once. This chain joins TRBV7-2 and TRBJ1-2, with D tentatively TRBD1 (6 bases). Germline V gives CDR1 SGHTA, CDR2 FQGNSA. With 2 bases removed from V and 6 bases from J, the gap between germline ends came to 7 bases. This CDR3 is built from 12 residues. The DNA of the CDR3 is TGTGCCAGCAGCTTACACAGGGATGGCTACACCTTC. This translates into CASSLHRDGYTF.

This sequence joins TRBV28 and TRBJ1-1; D remains ambiguous. V gave up 5 bases and J gave up 4 bases, with 11 bases separating them. The CDR3 runs 13 residues. Germline V gene sequence: CDR1 MDHEN, CDR2 SYDVKM. CDR3 in amino acids: CASSVWVATEAFF. DNA of the CDR3: TGTGCCAGCAGTGTCTGGGTGGCCACTGAAGCTTTCTTT. Variable domain in full (rest from reference TRBV28 and TRBJ1-1): DVKVTQSSRYLVKRTGEKVFLECVQDMDHENMFWYRQDPGLGLRLIYFSYDVKMKEKGDIPEGYSVSREKKERFSLILESASTNQTSMYLCASSVWVATEAFFGQGTRLTVV.

This chain uses TRBV11-2 with TRBJ2-5; 11 nucleotides line up with TRBD2. The ends lost 4 bases at V and 2 bases at J; junction bases unmatched: 6. Per the germline V gene, CDR1 is SGHAT and CDR2 is FQNNGV. This CDR3 has 16 amino acids. The CDR3 here is CASSSGLAGGQETQYF. The DNA for the CDR3 is TGTGCCAGCAGCTCGGGCCTAGCGGGAGGTCAAGAGACCCAGTACTTC.

This clone was seen a handful of times. The rearrangement uses TRBV28 and TRBJ2-7; 7 nucleotides agree with TRBD2. The CDR3 spans 15 residues. Germline V gene data show CDR1 as MDHEN and CDR2 as SYDVKM. Trimming removed 5 bases from V and 0 bases from J; junction bases left unmatched: 7. The CDR3 DNA reads TGTGCCAGCAGTGGGGACGGGGGGAACTCCTACGAGCAGTACTTC. Its protein product is CASSGDGGNSYEQYF.

CDR3 bases: TGTGCCAGCAGCCAAACACAGGGGGCAGGTGGGGCCAACGTCCTGACTTTC. Protein product: CASSQTQGAGGANVLTF. J is TRBJ2-6 and V is TRBV6-2 or TRBV6-3; TRBD1 matches at 9 bases. Germline V CDR1 and CDR2: MNHEY, SVGEGT. The V gene end was trimmed by 6 bases and the J gene end by 3 bases; junction bases not matched to a gene: 9. CDR3 length: 17 residues.

The V and J genes are TRBV7-2 and TRBJ2-3; a possible D gene is TRBD2 (6 bases). V was shortened by 2 bases and J by 1 base, with 16 bases between the two germline ends. Per the germline V gene, CDR1 is SGHTA and CDR2 is FQGNSA. This CDR3 is 17 amino acids long. CDR3 sequence (DNA): TGTGCCAGCAGCTTAAATGGAGGCGGGGAGGGCACAGATACGCAGTATTTT. This sequence encodes CASSLNGGGEGTDTQYF.

The chain has TRBV5-3 and TRBJ2-7; 7 bases line up with TRBD2. TRBV5-3 is filed as an ORF, its function uncertain. The CDR3 consists of 14 residues. V shed 2 bases, J shed 6 bases, and the junction held 8 bases outside the gene matches. This CDR3 is CARSFRAGRVEQYF. DNA of the CDR3: TGTGCCAGAAGCTTTAGAGCGGGGAGGGTCGAGCAGTACTTC.

The chain is built from TRBV9 and TRBJ2-5, with 8 bases fitting TRBD2. The CDR3 spans 14 residues. Germline trimming cut 4 bases from V and 5 bases from J; bases unmatched to any gene: 7. Germline V gene sequence: CDR1 SGDLS, CDR2 YYNGEE. The CDR3, as DNA: TGTGCCAGCAGCCTTGGGGGCGGGAGGGAGACCCAGTACTTC. Translated, it gives CASSLGGGRETQYF.

The genes are TRBV6-2 or TRBV6-3 and TRBJ2-7; D is possibly TRBD2 (5 bases). The CDR3 is made up of 12 amino acids. CDR1 and CDR2 (germline): MNHEY, SVGEGT. V was trimmed by 8 bases and J by 5 bases, leaving 13 bases between them. The CDR3 DNA sequence: TGTGCCAGCGGCCTTAGAGGGAACGAGCAGTACTTC. It is translated as CASGLRGNEQYF.

Written as DNA, the CDR3 is TGTGCCAGCACCAATCAGGCAGGCTATTCACCCCTCCACTTT. It specifies CASTNQAGYSPLHF. The rearrangement links TRBV6-5 to TRBJ1-6; no clear D. This CDR3 is built from 14 residues. Trimming pared 7 bases from V and 8 bases from J, leaving 15 bases between. Germline V CDR1 and CDR2: MNHEY, SVGAGI.

The chain links TRBV5-1 to TRBJ1-4; D perhaps matches TRBD1 (6 bases). The ends were cut back, 5 bases at V and 10 bases at J, with 21 bases in the middle. CDR3 length equals 15 residues. Germline-derived CDR1 and CDR2 are SGHRS and YFSETQ. In DNA, the CDR3 is TGCGCCAGCAGATCGGACAGTCTCCGAACGGGAAAACTGTTTTTT. Translated, it gives CASRSDSLRTGKLFF.

The chain employs TRBV2 and TRBJ2-3; D possibly corresponds to TRBD1 (6 bases). The CDR3 loop spans 13 amino acids. Germline V lookup: CDR1 SNHLY, CDR2 FYNNEI. V was shortened by 8 bases and J by 2 bases, with 11 bases between the two germline ends. The CDR3 region is CASDRRLTDTQYF. Written as DNA, the CDR3 is TGTGCCAGCGACAGGAGACTCACAGATACGCAGTATTTT.

This chain joins TRBV7-9 and TRBJ2-1; TRBD2 agrees at 7 bases. This CDR3 has 15 residues. V was pared by 4 bases and J by 6 bases, with 9 bases of the junction left unmatched. Germline values: CDR1 SEHNR, CDR2 FQNEAQ (reference sequence). CDR3 in DNA: TGTGCCAGCAGCTCCGGGGGGATGAAATTCAATGAGCAGTTCTTC. This sequence encodes CASSSGGMKFNEQFF.

J is TRBJ1-3 and V is TRBV4-2; D is unclear. The V gene's germline CDR1 is LGHNA and CDR2 YNFKEQ. Trimming took 8 bases from V and 4 from J, leaving 15 bases between them. The CDR3 has 14 residues. CDR3 nucleotide sequence: TGTGCCAGCCATGATAGGCTCTACGGAAACACCATATATTTT. This translates into CASHDRLYGNTIYF.

The genes are TRBV3-1 (or the pseudogene TRBV3-2) and TRBJ1-6; no definite D call. Per the germline V gene, CDR1 is LGHDT and CDR2 is YNNKEL (reference sequence). CDR3 length: 14 amino acids. Trimming stripped 4 bases from V and 9 bases from J, with 13 bases between. For the CDR3, the DNA is TGTGCCAGCAGCCCCGAGCTTTGGTCTTCACCCCTCCACTTT. Translation gives CASSPELWSSPLHF.

The genes are TRBV7-9 and TRBJ1-4, with a tentative D call TRBD1 (5 bases). V shed 2 bases and J shed 8 bases, with 12 bases lying between them. The germline V gene has CDR1 SEHNR and CDR2 FQNEAQ (reference sequence). The CDR3 totals 14 residues. In DNA, the CDR3 is TGTGCCAGCAGCTTATTAGGGGCGGGGGAAAAACTGTTTTTT. Translating it yields CASSLLGAGEKLFF.

The chain links TRBV7-9 to TRBJ2-7; weak D call: TRBD1 (6 bases). The CDR3 totals 12 residues. The V end was cut by 6 bases, the J end by 5 bases, with 11 bases between. Germline V gene data show CDR1 as SEHNR and CDR2 as FQNEAQ (reference sequence). The CDR3 DNA reads TGTGCCAGCAGTTTGGACAGTCACGAGCAGTACTTC. Amino acid sequence: CASSLDSHEQYF.

The rearrangement joins TRBV19 to TRBJ2-3, with D perhaps being TRBD1 or TRBD2 (7 bases each). Germline CDR1 LNHDA, CDR2 SQIVND (reference sequence). V was shortened by 7 bases and J by 3 bases, with 23 bases between the two germline ends. This CDR3 is 17 amino acids long. The CDR3 sequence is CASTQGGGSLPTDTQYF. The CDR3 DNA reads as TGTGCCAGTACCCAGGGGGGGGGCAGCCTCCCGACAGATACGCAGTATTTT.

This clone was detected a few times. The gene calls are TRBV5-1 and TRBJ1-6; 9 positions match TRBD1. The CDR3 is 15 residues long. The germline V gene encodes CDR1 SGHRS and CDR2 YFSETQ. The V segment lost 4 bases and the J segment 10 bases; nucleotides outside the gene matches: 9. CDR3 residues: CASSGPGTGNSPLHF. As DNA, the CDR3 is TGCGCCAGCAGCGGACCCGGGACAGGGAACTCACCCCTCCACTTT.

This clone was detected only a few times. The chain carries TRBV30 and TRBJ1-6; D is unclear. The CDR3 has 14 residues. With 6 bases removed from V and 0 bases from J, the gap between germline ends came to 9 bases. Germline values: CDR1 GTSNPN, CDR2 SVGIG (reference sequence). CDR3 sequence: CACRRSSYNSPLHF. CDR3 coding DNA: TGTGCCTGCCGCAGGAGCTCCTATAATTCACCCCTCCACTTT.